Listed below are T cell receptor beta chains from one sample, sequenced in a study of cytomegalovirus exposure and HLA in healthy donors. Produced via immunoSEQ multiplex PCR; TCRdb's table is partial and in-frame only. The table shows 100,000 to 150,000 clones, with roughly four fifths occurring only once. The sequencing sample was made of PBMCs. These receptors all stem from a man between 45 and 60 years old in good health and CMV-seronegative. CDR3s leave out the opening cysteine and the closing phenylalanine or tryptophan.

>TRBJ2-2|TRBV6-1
ASSEQRGRELF
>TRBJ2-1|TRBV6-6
ASLPSGQTYNEQF
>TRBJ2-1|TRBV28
ASKGVARSYNEQF
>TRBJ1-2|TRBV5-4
ASSLQGPVSGGYT
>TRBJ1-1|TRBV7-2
ASSSQGADTEAF
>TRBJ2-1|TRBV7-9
SSSLDLLNEQF
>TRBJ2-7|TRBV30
AWSVGTVYEQY
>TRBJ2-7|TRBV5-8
ASSLGQGLYEQY
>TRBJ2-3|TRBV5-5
ASSLGFAADTQY
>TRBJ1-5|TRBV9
ASSVGGDGSQPQH
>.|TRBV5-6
ASSLAYEQY
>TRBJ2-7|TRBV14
ASSQALTGAYEQY
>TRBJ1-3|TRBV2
ASRERNTIY
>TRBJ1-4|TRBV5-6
ASSLAYRGNEKLF
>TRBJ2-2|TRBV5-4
ASSLVERGSGELF
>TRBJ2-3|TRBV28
ASSPQDREDTQY
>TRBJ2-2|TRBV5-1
ASTVGQTGELF
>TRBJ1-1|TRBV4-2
ASSQDRGQGKVAAF
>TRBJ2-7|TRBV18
ASSPGGYEQY
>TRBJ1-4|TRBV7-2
ASSPKTGEKLF
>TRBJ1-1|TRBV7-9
ASSLGEYTEAF
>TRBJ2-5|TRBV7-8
ASNFRTGKTQY
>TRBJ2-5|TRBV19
ASSIAWAGGQETQY
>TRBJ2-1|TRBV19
ASSSRGRDNEQF
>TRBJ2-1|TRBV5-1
ASSPPTGGGADEQF
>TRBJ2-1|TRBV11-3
ASSFRQGYEQF
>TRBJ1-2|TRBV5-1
ASSPTEYYGYT
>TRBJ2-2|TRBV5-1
ASSLTFPPGELF
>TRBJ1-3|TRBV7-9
ASSQAAYISGNTIY
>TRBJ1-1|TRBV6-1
ASSVEVYTEAF
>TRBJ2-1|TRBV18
ASSPTGALDNEQF
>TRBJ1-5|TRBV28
ASSLPGQGADNQPQH